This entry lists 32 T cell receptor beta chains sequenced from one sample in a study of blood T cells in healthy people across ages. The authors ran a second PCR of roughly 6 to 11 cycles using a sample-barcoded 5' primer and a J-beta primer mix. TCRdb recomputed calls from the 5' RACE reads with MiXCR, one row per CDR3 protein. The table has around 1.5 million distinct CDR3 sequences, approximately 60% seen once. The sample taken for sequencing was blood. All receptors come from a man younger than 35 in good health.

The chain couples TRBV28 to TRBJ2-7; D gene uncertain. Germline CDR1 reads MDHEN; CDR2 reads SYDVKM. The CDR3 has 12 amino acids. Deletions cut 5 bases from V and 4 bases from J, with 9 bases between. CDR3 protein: CASSQISYEQYF. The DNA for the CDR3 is TGTGCCAGCAGTCAAATTTCGTACGAGCAGTACTTC.

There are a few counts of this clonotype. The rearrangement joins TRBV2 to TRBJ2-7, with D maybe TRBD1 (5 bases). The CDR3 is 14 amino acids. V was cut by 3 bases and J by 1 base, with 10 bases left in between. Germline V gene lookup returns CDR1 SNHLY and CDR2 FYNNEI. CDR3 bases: TGTGCCAGCAGTGACCAGGGTGGGTCCTACGAGCAGTACTTC. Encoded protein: CASSDQGGSYEQYF.

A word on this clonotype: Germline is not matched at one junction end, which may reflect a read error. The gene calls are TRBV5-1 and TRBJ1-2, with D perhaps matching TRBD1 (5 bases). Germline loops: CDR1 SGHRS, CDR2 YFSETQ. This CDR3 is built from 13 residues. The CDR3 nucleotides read TGCGCCAGCAGCTTGTTGGGGCCAGGAGGCTACTCCTTC. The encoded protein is CASSLLGPGGYSF.

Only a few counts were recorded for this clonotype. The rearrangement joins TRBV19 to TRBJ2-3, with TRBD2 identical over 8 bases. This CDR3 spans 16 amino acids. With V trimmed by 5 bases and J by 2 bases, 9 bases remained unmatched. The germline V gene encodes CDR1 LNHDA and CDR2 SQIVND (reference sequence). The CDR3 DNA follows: TGTGCCAGTAGTTTGGGAGCGGGGGCCTACACAGATACGCAGTATTTT. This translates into CASSLGAGAYTDTQYF. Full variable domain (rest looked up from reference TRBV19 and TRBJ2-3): DGGITQSPKYLFRKEGQNVTLSCEQNLNHDAMYWYRQDPGQGLRLIYYSQIVNDFQKGDIAEGYSVSREKKESFPLTVTSAQKNPTAFYLCASSLGAGAYTDTQYFGPGTRLTVL.

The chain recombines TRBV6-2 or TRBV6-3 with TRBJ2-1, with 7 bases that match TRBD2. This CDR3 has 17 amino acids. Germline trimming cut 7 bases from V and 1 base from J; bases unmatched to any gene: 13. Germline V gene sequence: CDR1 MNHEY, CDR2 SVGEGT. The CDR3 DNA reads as TGTGCCAGCACTAAACTGGCGGGGACTATATCCTACAATGAGCAGTTCTTC. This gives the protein CASTKLAGTISYNEQFF.

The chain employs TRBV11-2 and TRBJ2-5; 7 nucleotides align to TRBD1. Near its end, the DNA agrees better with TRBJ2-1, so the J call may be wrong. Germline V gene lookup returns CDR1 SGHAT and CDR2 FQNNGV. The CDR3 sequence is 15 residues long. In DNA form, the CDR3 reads TGTGCCAGCAGCACGGGACAGCAGTACCAAGAGACCCAGTTCTTC. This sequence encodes CASSTGQQYQETQFF.

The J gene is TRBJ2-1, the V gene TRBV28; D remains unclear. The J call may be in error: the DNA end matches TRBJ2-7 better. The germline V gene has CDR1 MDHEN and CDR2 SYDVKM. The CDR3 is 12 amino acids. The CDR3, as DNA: TGTGCCAGCAAAGTGAGAGGAAATGAGCAGTACTTC. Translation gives CASKVRGNEQYF.

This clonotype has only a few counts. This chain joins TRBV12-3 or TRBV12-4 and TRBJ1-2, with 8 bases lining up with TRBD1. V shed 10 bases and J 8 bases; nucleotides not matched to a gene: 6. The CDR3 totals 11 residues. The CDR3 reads CATRTGFGYTF. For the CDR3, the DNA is TGTGCCACCAGGACAGGGTTCGGCTACACCTTC.

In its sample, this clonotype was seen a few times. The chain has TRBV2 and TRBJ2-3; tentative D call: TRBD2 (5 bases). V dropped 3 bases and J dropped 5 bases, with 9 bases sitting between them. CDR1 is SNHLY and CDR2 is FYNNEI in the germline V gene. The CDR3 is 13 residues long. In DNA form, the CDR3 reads TGTGCCAGCAGTGAGCCTAGCTTAGATACGCAGTATTTT. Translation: CASSEPSLDTQYF.

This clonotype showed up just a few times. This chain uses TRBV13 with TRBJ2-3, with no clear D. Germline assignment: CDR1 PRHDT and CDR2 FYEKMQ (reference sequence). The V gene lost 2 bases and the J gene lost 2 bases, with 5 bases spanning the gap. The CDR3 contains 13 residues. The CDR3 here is CASSLRITDTQYF. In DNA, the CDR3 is TGTGCCAGCAGCTTACGAATCACAGATACGCAGTATTTT.

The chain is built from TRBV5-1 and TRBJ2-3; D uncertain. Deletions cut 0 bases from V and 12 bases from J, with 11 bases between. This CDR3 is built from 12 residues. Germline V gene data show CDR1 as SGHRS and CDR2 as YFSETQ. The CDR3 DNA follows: TGCGCCAGCAGCTTGGCCCGTTCGGGTCAGTATTTT. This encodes CASSLARSGQYF.

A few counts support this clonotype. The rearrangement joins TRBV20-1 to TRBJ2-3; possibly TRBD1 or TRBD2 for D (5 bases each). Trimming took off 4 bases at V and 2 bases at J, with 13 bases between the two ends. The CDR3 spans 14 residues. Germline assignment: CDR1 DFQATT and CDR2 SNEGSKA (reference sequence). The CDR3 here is CSANRDRDTDTQYF. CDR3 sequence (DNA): TGCAGTGCTAACCGGGACCGAGACACAGATACGCAGTATTTT.

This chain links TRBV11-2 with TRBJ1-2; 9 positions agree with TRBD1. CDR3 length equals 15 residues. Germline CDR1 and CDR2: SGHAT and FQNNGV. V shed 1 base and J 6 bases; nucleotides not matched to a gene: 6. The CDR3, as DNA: TGTGCCAGCAGCTTAGCGGGACAGGGTTTAAATGGCTACACCTTC. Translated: CASSLAGQGLNGYTF.

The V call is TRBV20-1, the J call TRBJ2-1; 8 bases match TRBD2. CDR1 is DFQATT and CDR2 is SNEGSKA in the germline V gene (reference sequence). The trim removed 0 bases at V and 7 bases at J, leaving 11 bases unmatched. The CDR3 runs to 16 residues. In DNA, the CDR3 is TGCAGTGCTAGAGATCCTTTCGGGCGGGGGGCAAATGAGCAGTTCTTC. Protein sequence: CSARDPFGRGANEQFF.

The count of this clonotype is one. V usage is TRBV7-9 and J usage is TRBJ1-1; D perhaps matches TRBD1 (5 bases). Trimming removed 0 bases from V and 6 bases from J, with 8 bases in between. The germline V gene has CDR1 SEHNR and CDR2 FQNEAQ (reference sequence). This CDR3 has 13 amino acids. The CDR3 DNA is TGTGCCAGCAGCTTAGCGATGGGGGCTGAAGCTTTCTTT. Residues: CASSLAMGAEAFF.

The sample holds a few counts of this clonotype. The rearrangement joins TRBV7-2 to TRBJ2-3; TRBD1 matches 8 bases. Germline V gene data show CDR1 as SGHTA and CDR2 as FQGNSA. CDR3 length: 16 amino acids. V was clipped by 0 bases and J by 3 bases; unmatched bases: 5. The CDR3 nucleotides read TGTGCCAGCAGCTTAGCCCCCAGGGGGCTTACAGATACGCAGTATTTT. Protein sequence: CASSLAPRGLTDTQYF.

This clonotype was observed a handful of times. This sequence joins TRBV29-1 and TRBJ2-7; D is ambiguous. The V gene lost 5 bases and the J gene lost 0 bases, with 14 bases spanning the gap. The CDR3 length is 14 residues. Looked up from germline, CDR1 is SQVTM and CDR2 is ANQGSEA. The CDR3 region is CSVLSGLSSYEQYF. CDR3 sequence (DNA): TGCAGCGTTCTCTCCGGTCTGAGCTCCTACGAGCAGTACTTC.

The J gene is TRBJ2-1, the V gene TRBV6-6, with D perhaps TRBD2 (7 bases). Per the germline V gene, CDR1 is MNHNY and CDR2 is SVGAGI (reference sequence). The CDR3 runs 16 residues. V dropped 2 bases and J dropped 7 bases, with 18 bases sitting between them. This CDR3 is CASSYLVGGQQNEQFF. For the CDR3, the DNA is TGTGCCAGCAGTTACCTGGTGGGGGGGCAGCAGAATGAGCAGTTCTTC.

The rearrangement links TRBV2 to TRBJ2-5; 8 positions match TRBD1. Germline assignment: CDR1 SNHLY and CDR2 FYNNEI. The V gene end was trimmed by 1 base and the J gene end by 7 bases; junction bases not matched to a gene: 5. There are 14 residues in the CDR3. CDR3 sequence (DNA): TGTGCCAGCAGTGAAGGCAGGGGGCAGAGGACCCAGTACTTC. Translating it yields CASSEGRGQRTQYF.

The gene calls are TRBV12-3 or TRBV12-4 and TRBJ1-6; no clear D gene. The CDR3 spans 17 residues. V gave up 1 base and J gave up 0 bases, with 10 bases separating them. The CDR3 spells CASSLGGLHSYNSPLHF. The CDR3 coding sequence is TGTGCCAGCAGTTTAGGTGGCCTACACTCCTATAATTCACCCCTCCACTTT.

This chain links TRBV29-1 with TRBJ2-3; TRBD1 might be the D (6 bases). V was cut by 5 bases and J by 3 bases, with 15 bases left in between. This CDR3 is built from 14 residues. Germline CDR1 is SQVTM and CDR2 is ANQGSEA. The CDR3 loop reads CSVRTGFVTDTQYF. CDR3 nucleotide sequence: TGCAGCGTTAGAACAGGGTTTGTGACAGATACGCAGTATTTT.

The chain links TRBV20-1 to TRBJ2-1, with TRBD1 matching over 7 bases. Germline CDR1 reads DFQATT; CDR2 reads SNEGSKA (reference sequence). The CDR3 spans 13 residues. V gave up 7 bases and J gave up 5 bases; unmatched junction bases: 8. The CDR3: CSGVRDRDNEQFF. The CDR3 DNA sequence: TGCAGTGGGGTCCGGGACAGAGACAATGAGCAGTTCTTC.

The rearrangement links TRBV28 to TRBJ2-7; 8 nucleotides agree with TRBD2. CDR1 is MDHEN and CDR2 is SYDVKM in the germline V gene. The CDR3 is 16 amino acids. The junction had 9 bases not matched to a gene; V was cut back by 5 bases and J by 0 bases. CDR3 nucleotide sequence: TGTGCCAGCAGTCCACGCGGGGGGAAATACTCCTACGAGCAGTACTTC. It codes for CASSPRGGKYSYEQYF.

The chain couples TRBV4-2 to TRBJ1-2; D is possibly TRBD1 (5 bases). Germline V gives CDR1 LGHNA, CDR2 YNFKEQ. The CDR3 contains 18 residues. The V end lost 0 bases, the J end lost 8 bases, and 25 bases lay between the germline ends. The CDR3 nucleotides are TGTGCCAGCAGCCAAGATCGGAACTCCTACCTTATCAGGGAAGGCTACACCTTC. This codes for CASSQDRNSYLIREGYTF.

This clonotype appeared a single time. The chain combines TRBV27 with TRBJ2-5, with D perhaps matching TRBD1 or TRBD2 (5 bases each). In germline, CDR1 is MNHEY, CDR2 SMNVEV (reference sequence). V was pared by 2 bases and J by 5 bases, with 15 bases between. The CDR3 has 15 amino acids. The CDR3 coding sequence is TGTGCCAGCAGTTTACTTGGGACCAAAGCGGAGACCCAGTACTTC. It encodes CASSLLGTKAETQYF.

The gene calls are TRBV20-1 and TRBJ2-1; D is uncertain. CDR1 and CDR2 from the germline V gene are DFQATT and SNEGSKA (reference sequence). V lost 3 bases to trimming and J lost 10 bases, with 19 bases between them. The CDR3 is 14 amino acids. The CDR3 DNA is TGCAGTGCTAGTATCCCGCGCCCGGGCAGGGAGCAGTTCTTC. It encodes CSASIPRPGREQFF.

CDR3 in DNA: TGCAGCGTCCTAATGGCCATTAATGAGCAGTTCTTC. Its protein is CSVLMAINEQFF. The chain couples TRBV29-1 to TRBJ2-1; D is ambiguous. The CDR3 sequence is 12 residues long. V was shortened by 6 bases and J by 7 bases, with 13 bases between the two germline ends. The germline V gene has CDR1 SQVTM and CDR2 ANQGSEA.

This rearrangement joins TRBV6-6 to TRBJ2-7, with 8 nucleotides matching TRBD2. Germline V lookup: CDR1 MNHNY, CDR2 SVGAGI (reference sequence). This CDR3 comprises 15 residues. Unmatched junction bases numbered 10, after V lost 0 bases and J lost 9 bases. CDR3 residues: CASSYSSGGTGGQYF. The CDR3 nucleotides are TGTGCCAGCAGTTACTCGAGCGGGGGTACTGGAGGGCAGTACTTC.

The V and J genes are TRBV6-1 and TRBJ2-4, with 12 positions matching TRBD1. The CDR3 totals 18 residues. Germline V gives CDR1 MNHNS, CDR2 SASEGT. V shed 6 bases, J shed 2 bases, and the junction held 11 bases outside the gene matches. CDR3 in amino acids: CASRTVPGQGATKNIQYF. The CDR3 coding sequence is TGTGCCAGCAGAACCGTCCCGGGACAGGGGGCGACCAAAAACATTCAGTACTTC.

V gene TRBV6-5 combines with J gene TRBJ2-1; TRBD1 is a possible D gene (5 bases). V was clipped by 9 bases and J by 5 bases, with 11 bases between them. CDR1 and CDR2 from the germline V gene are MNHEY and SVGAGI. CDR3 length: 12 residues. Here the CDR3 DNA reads TGTGCCAGTAAAGACAGAAACAATGAGCAGTTCTTC. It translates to CASKDRNNEQFF.

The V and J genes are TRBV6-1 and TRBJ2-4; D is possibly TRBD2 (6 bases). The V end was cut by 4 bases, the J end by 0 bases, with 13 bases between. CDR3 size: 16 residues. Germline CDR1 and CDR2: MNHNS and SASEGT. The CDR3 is CASSVLAELAKNIQYF. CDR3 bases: TGTGCCAGCAGTGTTTTAGCGGAACTAGCCAAAAACATTCAGTACTTC.

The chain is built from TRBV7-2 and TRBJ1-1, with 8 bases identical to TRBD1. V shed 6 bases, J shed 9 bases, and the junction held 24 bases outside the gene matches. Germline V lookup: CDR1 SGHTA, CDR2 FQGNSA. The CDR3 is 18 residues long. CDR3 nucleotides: TGTGCCAGCAGTTCAGCCACGCCTTCCAGGGGGCTCAGCAAACAAGCTTTCTTT. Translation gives CASSSATPSRGLSKQAFF.